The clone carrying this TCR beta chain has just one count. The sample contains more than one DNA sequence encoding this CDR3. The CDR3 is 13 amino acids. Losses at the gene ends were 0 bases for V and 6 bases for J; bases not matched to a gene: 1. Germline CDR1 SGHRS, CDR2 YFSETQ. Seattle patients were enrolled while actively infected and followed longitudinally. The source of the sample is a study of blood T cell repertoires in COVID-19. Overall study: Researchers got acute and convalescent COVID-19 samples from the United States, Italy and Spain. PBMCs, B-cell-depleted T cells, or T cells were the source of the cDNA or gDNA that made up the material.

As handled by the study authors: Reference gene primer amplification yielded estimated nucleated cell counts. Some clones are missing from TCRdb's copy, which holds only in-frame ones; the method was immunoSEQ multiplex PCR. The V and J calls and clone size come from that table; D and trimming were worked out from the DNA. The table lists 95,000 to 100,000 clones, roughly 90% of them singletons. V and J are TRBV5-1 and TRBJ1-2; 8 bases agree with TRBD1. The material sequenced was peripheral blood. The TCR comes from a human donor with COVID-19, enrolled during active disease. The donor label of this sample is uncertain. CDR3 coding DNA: TGCGCCAGCAGCTTGGGACAGGGGAATGGCTACACCTTC. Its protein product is CASSLGQGNGYTF.